The 17 T cell receptor beta chains in this list originate from one sample, sequenced in a study of shared clonotypes between healthy human individuals. Profiling relied on immunoSEQ multiplex PCR, and the TCRdb table lists in-frame clones only, not all of them. The profile shows a few million clones, over 85% of them singletons. The specimen sequenced was naive CD4+ T cells from PBMCs. Sample subset: CD45RA+ positively selected. The receptors were gathered from a man aged 18 to 35 in good health. Some clones in this sample may be carry-over from other donors' samples.

This clone was recorded only once. In the same sample, other DNA sequences code for this CDR3. V is TRBV12-5 and J is TRBJ1-1; D not resolved. V gave up 6 bases and J gave up 1 base, with 9 bases separating them. This CDR3 region has 13 residues. CDR1 LGHNT and CDR2 FRNRAP come from the germline V gene. CDR3 nucleotides: TGTGCTAGTGGCCTGGGAGAGAACACTGAAGCTTTCTTT. Residues: CASGLGENTEAFF. The entire variable domain, with the rest obtained from reference TRBV12-5 and TRBJ1-1, is as follows: DARVTQTPRHKVTEMGQEVTMRCQPILGHNTVFWYRQTMMQGLELLAYFRNRAPLDDSGMPKDRFSAEMPDATLATLKIQPSEPRDSAVYFCASGLGENTEAFFGQGTRLTVV.

The chain has TRBV25-1 and TRBJ2-5; a possible D gene is TRBD1 (6 bases). The CDR3 has 14 amino acids. The V and J ends lost 3 bases and 3 bases respectively, with 11 bases between them. Germline values: CDR1 MGHDK, CDR2 SYGVNS. CDR3 loop: CASSDQTGKETQYF. DNA for the CDR3: TGTGCCAGCAGTGACCAGACAGGCAAAGAGACCCAGTACTTC.

In its sample, this clone was seen once. The chain uses TRBV5-4 and TRBJ2-7; D might be TRBD1 or TRBD2, each matching 6 bases. V gave up 3 bases and J gave up 4 bases, with 14 bases separating them. This CDR3 contains 14 residues. The germline CDR1 and CDR2 sequences are SGHNT and YYREEE (reference sequence). CDR3 nucleotide sequence: TGTGCCAGCAGCTATGGGGGGCCTTCGTACGAGCAGTACTTC. As protein: CASSYGGPSYEQYF.

The table lists this clone with a few counts. V and J are TRBV4-1 and TRBJ1-4; D is undetermined. The CDR3 has 15 amino acids. CDR1 and CDR2 from the germline V gene are MGHRA and YSYEKL. Trimming stripped 6 bases from V and 0 bases from J, with 11 bases between. CDR3 nucleotide sequence: TGCGCCAGCAGAGTGCAGCGCGCAACTAATGAAAAACTGTTTTTT. Translated: CASRVQRATNEKLFF.

A word on this clone: The same CDR3 also results from other DNA sequences found in this sample. The chain employs TRBV6-5 and TRBJ2-7; the match to TRBD1 covers 7 bases. The CDR3 totals 15 residues. Germline V CDR1 and CDR2: MNHEY, SVGAGI. Unmatched junction bases numbered 5, after V lost 0 bases and J lost 3 bases. The CDR3, as DNA: TGTGCCAGCAGTTACTCTGGGACAGCGAACTACGAGCAGTACTTC. It is translated as CASSYSGTANYEQYF.

The V gene is TRBV29-1, the J gene TRBJ1-1; D uncertain. Germline assignment: CDR1 SQVTM and CDR2 ANQGSEA. Trimming removed 5 bases from V and 0 bases from J, with 10 bases in between. The CDR3 consists of 13 residues. CDR3 DNA sequence: TGCAGCGTTAGTACGCTAATGAACACTGAAGCTTTCTTT. It translates to CSVSTLMNTEAFF. Supplemented by reference TRBV29-1 and TRBJ1-1, the full variable domain reads SAVISQKPSRDICQRGTSLTIQCQVDSQVTMMFWYRQQPGQSLTLIATANQGSEATYESGFVIDKFPISRPNLTFSTLTVSNMSPEDSSIYLCSVSTLMNTEAFFGQGTRLTVV.

V usage is TRBV19 and J usage is TRBJ1-2; D uncertain. Germline V lookup: CDR1 LNHDA, CDR2 SQIVND (reference sequence). Trimming stripped 7 bases from V and 3 bases from J, with 9 bases between. The CDR3 loop spans 12 amino acids. CDR3 protein: CASNLVYYGYTF. Written as DNA, the CDR3 is TGTGCCAGTAACCTGGTTTACTATGGCTACACCTTC.

The chain employs TRBV6-6 and TRBJ1-1; 8 bases agree with TRBD1. V lost 0 bases, J lost 4 bases, and 7 bases stayed unmatched. The CDR3 has 16 amino acids. Germline V gene data show CDR1 as MNHNY and CDR2 as SVGAGI (reference sequence). The CDR3 sequence: CASSYSAGGVGTEAFF. The CDR3 DNA reads as TGTGCCAGCAGTTACTCGGCAGGGGGCGTCGGCACTGAAGCTTTCTTT.

This sequence joins TRBV6-1 and TRBJ1-3; D unresolved. The V end lost 8 bases, the J end lost 0 bases, and 8 bases lay between the germline ends. Germline V gene sequence: CDR1 MNHNS, CDR2 SASEGT. The CDR3 totals 13 residues. This CDR3 reads CASQTLSGNTIYF. CDR3 in DNA: TGTGCCAGCCAAACCCTCTCTGGAAACACCATATATTTT.

This chain connects TRBV5-1 to TRBJ2-1; 14 bases are a match to TRBD2. Unmatched junction bases numbered 17, after V lost 5 bases and J lost 7 bases. Germline V gene sequence: CDR1 SGHRS, CDR2 YFSETQ. This CDR3 has 19 amino acids. This chain's CDR3 is CASSRRLAGGVGIGNEQFF. CDR3 in DNA: TGCGCCAGCAGTCGAAGACTAGCGGGAGGGGTAGGGATCGGGAATGAGCAGTTCTTC.

The J gene is TRBJ2-3, the V gene TRBV27, with 11 nucleotides matching TRBD2. The CDR3 runs to 15 residues. Germline CDR1 is MNHEY and CDR2 is SMNVEV (reference sequence). V gave up 3 bases and J gave up 8 bases; unmatched junction bases: 7. CDR3 coding DNA: TGTGCCAGCAGTTTGTTTAGCGGGGGGGCTGGTACGCAGTATTTT. Its protein is CASSLFSGGAGTQYF.

The chain recombines TRBV28 with TRBJ1-2; TRBD1 agrees at 10 bases. CDR1 and CDR2 (germline): MDHEN, SYDVKM. The CDR3 has 14 amino acids. V lost 6 bases to trimming and J lost 7 bases; unmatched junction nucleotides: 8. Here the CDR3 reads CASSLKTGGLGYTF. The CDR3 DNA follows: TGTGCCAGCAGCCTCAAGACAGGGGGCCTTGGCTACACCTTC.

The V call is TRBV2, the J call TRBJ2-5; TRBD2 aligns across 12 bases. The germline CDR1 and CDR2 sequences are SNHLY and FYNNEI. The CDR3 is 16 residues long. J was trimmed by 3 bases and V by 5 bases; bases with no gene match: 7. The CDR3 bases are TGTGCCAGCAGTTTTGGCCTAGCGGGGGGGAAAGAGACCCAGTACTTC. This gives the protein CASSFGLAGGKETQYF. The variable domain in full, completed from reference TRBV2 and TRBJ2-5, reads EPEVTQTPSHQVTQMGQEVILRCVPISNHLYFYWYRQILGQKVEFLVSFYNNEISEKSEIFDDQFSVERPDGSNFTLKIRSTKLEDSAMYFCASSFGLAGGKETQYFGPGTRLLVL.

This clone was seen once. The CDR3 sequence is CASSVRRSSYNEQFF. As DNA, the CDR3 is TGTGCCAGCAGTGTCAGGCGGTCCTCCTACAATGAGCAGTTCTTC. The chain has TRBV2 and TRBJ2-1; no clear D gene. Trimming stripped 4 bases from V and 0 bases from J, with 10 bases between. CDR3 length: 15 amino acids. Per germline, CDR1 SNHLY and CDR2 FYNNEI.

V and J are TRBV4-3 and TRBJ1-4; the D is unclear. In germline, CDR1 is LGHNA, CDR2 YSLEER. The CDR3 has 15 amino acids. Trimming removed 0 bases from V and 3 bases from J, with 8 bases in between. The CDR3 DNA reads as TGCGCCAGCAGCCAAGATACGGATTCTAATGAAAAACTGTTTTTT. It yields the protein CASSQDTDSNEKLFF.

J is TRBJ2-7 and V is TRBV30; D might be TRBD1 or TRBD2, each matching 5 bases. V shed 2 bases and J shed 2 bases, with 13 bases lying between them. This CDR3 spans 14 amino acids. CDR1 is GTSNPN, CDR2 SVGIG, per germline (reference sequence). This CDR3 reads CAWSWGSPPYEQYF. The CDR3 nucleotides read TGTGCCTGGAGTTGGGGGAGTCCCCCCTACGAGCAGTACTTC.

J is TRBJ2-1 and V is TRBV4-1; D is possibly TRBD2 (7 bases). V lost 4 bases and J 9 bases, leaving 25 bases between the germline ends. The germline V gene encodes CDR1 MGHRA and CDR2 YSYEKL. The CDR3 runs to 17 residues. The CDR3 loop reads CASSRFWGGGSSVEQFF. CDR3 bases: TGCGCCAGCAGCCGATTTTGGGGGGGCGGGAGTTCGGTTGAGCAGTTCTTC.